The T cell receptor (beta chain) described here comes from a study of shared clonotypes between healthy human individuals (dated by TCRdb to 2018 to 2021). Context from the whole study: The cohort included a few men and two women between 18 and 49 years of age. Between about 0.94 and 8.9 billion PBMCs per donor were obtained by leukapheresis. Libraries were prepared and TCR repertoires were sequenced by different laboratories using diverse techniques, in order to increase sequencing depth and limit assay-specific biases. For each donor, three plates each were used for CD4 naive and CD4 memory, two plates were used for CD8 naive, and one plate was used for CD8 memory. The study deeply sequenced blood TCR repertoires of about 5 healthy adults to estimate repertoire size and the extent of clonotype sharing between individuals. Study-level results and caveats: Because the study included a small number of donors, the genetic and exposure-history diversity represented was limited. Incomplete sequencing was indicated by rarefaction of sorted-subset datasets, despite the large sequencing depth. Naive subsets generally had larger estimated clonotype richness than memory subsets. Compared with non-shared clonotypes, clonotypes shared by all four sorted-subset donors had higher generation probabilities. Sharing across a few donors was observed for roughly 5% of naive CD4, 3.5% of naive CD8, 2% to 2.5% of memory CD4, and about 0.39% of memory CD8 clonotypes. Sampling was restricted to blood, and TCR repertoires in tissues likely differ from the TCR repertoires found in blood. Pairwise subsampling indicated that sequencing depth was expected to affect the degree of clonotype sharing among donors.

Using the deep immunoSEQ assay, TCR CDR3 regions were amplified from genomic DNA by multiplex PCR. Extracted genomic DNA from each cell subset was spread evenly across all wells of several immunoSEQ 96-well plates, with each plate serving as a replicate. For sorted subsets, each replicate PCR was loaded with around 200 ng genomic DNA, equivalent to 30,000 or so T cell genomes. Purified libraries were quantified with a Qubit 3.0 fluorometer, sized on a Bioanalyzer 2100, and re-quantified with the KAPA Library Quantification kit. Every immunoSEQ 96-well plate was sequenced on a dedicated single-read 150-cycle Illumina NextSeq 550 flow cell. Processing in the source paper ran as follows. Because the immunoSEQ output held only junctional sequences and lacked quality scores, the filtering could not match the filtering applied to full-length reads. Sequences were annotated with PyIR, a Python wrapper for IgBLAST v1.9, using IMGT germline references to assign V/J genes and CDR3. Reads with weak V/J assignments (E-value above 1e-6), missing CDR3, stop codons, out-of-frame junctions, or ambiguous translated residues were removed. A V3J clonotype was defined by an identical inferred V gene, J gene, and CDR3 amino acid sequence. To compute the percentage overlap between repertoires, the number of shared unique clonotypes was divided by the size of the smaller repertoire. Richness of each repertoire was evaluated using RTK rarefaction, the Chao1 estimator, and Recon v2.1 estimates of unobserved clonotypes. OLGA was used to compute generation probabilities for all TCRbeta clonotypes that the gDNA method yielded from a handful of donors. The table comes from immuneACCESS by way of TCRdb, which keeps in-frame sequences with V and J called. Part of the clones is missing from these tables; in studies checked, under half for an unresolved V gene and the rest for unknown reasons. V and J calls and clone size follow that table, whereas D and trimming were derived from the DNA. Present in this sample are hundreds of thousands of clones, approximately 96% of which were seen just once. Of the sample, less than 0.12% falls within the top ten clones.

A word on this clone: Which antigen it targets is not known. Per-base qualities were not stored, and no clone one base away is much larger.

The CDR3 sequence holds 15 residues, the cysteine and phenylalanine included. Only the CDR3 DNA is retained, 45 bases long and in frame from the first base. Trimming at the junction amounts to 0 bases on V and 4 bases on J, and the germline ends lie 12 bases apart. CDR1 and CDR2, per the germline V gene (reference sequence), are SGHNT and YYREEE. CD8 naive samples were obtained by positive selection for CCR7 among CD45RO-negative cells, yielding a CD45RA+CCR7+ population from which TemRA cells were excluded. The donors were healthy, HIV-negative adults who had no recently reported acute infections or vaccinations. All donors were Caucasian adults living in Nashville, Tennessee, USA. Blood was collected by leukapheresis, and PBMCs were isolated by Ficoll-Histopaque density gradient centrifugation and then cryopreserved in liquid nitrogen vapor phase. Analytical flow cytometry was used to check the purity and quantity of each magnetically sorted T cell population. Genomic DNA was isolated from every sorted fraction and measured by UV absorbance on a Nanodrop 2000c.

Sequenced sample: naive CD8+ T cells sorted from blood. The label giving this sample's cell subset or site can be read as: CD45RA+CCR7+. This sequence uses TRBV5-4 and TRBJ2-3; confidence is insufficient to name the D gene. The source of this sequence is a woman in her twenties or thirties in good health. The DNA is TGTGCCAGCAGCTTGGCCGTTGGGGTTGCAGATACGCAGTATTTT. This sequence encodes CASSLAVGVADTQYF.